The entry below gives a single TCR beta chain sequence along with its context. The data are from a study of T-cell memory formation after mild COVID-19. One entry per CDR3 protein results from TCRdb running MiXCR on the 5' RACE reads. The sample includes about 47,000 distinct CDR3 sequences, approximately 9.7% seen only once; the top ten take roughly 12%. Losses at the gene ends were 1 base for V and 4 bases for J; bases not matched to a gene: 10. The germline CDR1 and CDR2 sequences are MNHNY and SVGAGI (reference sequence). This CDR3 has 17 residues. Sequencing used PBMCs or a T cell subset sorted from them (not recorded which). This chain links TRBV6-6 with TRBJ2-3; 8 bases map to TRBD2. This clonotype was sampled from an adult woman who had mild COVID-19 (a few samples of this study predate the infection). Cell type and time point are not known. In DNA form, the CDR3 reads TGTGCCAGCAGTTACTTTACCGGGACTAGTGGCGCAGATACGCAGTATTTT. The encoded protein is CASSYFTGTSGADTQYF.